The source of this TCR beta chain is a study of T cell clones after liver transplantation. Study overall: Until 12-24 months post-transplant, subjects got standard immunosuppression and no induction. Study results and limitations: In 5 of 8 subjects, circulating graft-donor-reactive CD4 TCRbeta sequences fell significantly after transplant.

A note on this clone: The antigen remains undetermined.

Generated by immunoSEQ multiplex PCR, the TCRdb table keeps only in-frame clones and is missing some. The data contain 45,000 or so clones, roughly 86% of them seen just once; the ten biggest clones take up less than 2.5%. J lost 8 bases, V lost 6 bases, and 18 bases had no gene match. The germline V gene has CDR1 SGDLS and CDR2 YYNGEE. There are 16 residues in the CDR3. The chain is built from TRBV9 and TRBJ2-3, with 7 bases that match TRBD2. The clonotype originates from a human patient who received a liver transplant. Some T cells may be supplied by the graft donor. Sequenced material: CD4+ T cells from blood, taken 24 months after liver transplant. CDR3 protein: CASTPTSVGGEGTQYF. The CDR3 DNA sequence: TGTGCCAGCACCCCGACTAGTGTGGGAGGGGAAGGTACGCAGTATTTT.